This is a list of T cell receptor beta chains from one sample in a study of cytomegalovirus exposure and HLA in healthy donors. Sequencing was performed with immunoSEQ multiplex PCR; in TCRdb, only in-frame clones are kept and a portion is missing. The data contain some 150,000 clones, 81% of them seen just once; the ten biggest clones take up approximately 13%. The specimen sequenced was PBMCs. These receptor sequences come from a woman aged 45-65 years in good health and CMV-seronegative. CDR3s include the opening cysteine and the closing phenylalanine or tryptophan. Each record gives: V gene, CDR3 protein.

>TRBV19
CASSITGANTEAFF
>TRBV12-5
CASGQLATPGGYTF
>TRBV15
CATSSASGSEKLFF
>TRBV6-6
CASTQPASGNYEQYF
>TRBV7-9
CASSLQGSEQYF
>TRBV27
CASSLGSGRSDEQYF
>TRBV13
CASSLASAVLSTDTQYF
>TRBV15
CATSSAAGTLYYEQYF
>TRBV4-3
CASSQRFAGTNTGELFF
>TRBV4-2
CASSQVREVTDTQYF
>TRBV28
CASSSPLSPRATQHF
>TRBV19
CASNSGGAKNIQYF
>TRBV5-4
CAYQRGTSGRKLLNEQFF
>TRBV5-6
CASSLRVDTEAFF
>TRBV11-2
CASRKSSGTNTGELFF
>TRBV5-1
CASSLLRSNEKLFF
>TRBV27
CASSWGQGGYEQYF
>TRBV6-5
CASSSPSSGNSYEQYF
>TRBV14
CASSQGARYEQYF
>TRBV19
CASSRRRGYEQYF
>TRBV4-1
CASSRGQGWGEQYF
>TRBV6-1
CASSEKGMNQPQHF
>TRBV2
CASSGDTGWELFF
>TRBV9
CASSVRGQGEAFF
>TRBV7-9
CASSEQQGRSYEQYF
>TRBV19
CASSNTGFGYGYTF
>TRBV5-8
CASSFGDFSNQPQHF
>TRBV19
CASSIREGPTTGANVLTF
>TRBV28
CASSQSGQTYEQYF
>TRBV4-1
CASSPASGRDNEQFF
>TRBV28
CATMGTIANYGYTF
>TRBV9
CASSVALAAGRETQYF
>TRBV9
CASSVDAGGGELFF